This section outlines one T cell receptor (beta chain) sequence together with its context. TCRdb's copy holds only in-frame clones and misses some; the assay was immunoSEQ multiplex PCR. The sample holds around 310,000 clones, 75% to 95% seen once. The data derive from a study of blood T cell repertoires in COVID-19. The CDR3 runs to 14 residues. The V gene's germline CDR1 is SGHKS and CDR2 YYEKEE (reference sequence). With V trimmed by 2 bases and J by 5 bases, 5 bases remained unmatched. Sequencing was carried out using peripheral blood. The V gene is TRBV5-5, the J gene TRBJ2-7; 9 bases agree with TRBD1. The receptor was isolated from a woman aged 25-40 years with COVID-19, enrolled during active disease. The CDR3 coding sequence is TGTGCCAGCAGCTTCCGGGACAGGGCCCACGAGCAGTACTTC. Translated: CASSFRDRAHEQYF.